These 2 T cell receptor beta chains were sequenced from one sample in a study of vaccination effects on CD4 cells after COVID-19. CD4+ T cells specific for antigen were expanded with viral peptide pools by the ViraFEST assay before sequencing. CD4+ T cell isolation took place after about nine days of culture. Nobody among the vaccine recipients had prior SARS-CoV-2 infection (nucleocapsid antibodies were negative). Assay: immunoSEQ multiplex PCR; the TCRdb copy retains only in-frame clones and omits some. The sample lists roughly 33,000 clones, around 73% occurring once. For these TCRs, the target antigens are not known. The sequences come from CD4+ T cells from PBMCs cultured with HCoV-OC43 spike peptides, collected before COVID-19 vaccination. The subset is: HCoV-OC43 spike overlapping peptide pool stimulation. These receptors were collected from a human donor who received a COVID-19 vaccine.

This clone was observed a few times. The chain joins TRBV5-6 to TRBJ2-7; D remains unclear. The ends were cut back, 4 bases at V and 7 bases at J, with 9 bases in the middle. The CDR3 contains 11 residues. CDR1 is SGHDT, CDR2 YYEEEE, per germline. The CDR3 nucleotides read TGTGCCAGCAGCCTAGGTCCGGAGCAGTACTTC. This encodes CASSLGPEQYF.

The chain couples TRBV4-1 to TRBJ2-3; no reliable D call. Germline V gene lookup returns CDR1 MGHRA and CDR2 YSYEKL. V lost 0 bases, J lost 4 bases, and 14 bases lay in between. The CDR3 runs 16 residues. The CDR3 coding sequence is TGCGCCAGCAGCCAAGACGGCCGCAGTGGGGCAGATACGCAGTATTTT. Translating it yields CASSQDGRSGADTQYF.